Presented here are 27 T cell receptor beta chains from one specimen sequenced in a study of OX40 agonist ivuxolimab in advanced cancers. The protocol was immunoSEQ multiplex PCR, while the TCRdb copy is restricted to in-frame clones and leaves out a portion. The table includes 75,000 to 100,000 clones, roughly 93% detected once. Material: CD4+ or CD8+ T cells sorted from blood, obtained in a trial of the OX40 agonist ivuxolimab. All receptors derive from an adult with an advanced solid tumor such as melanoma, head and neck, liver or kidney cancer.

DNA for the CDR3: TGTGCCACCAGCAGTCCTGGGGGAAACAGAGAAGAGACCCAGTACTTC. It yields the protein CATSSPGGNREETQYF. The rearrangement links TRBV15 to TRBJ2-5; D tentatively reads TRBD1 or TRBD2 (5 bases each). V lost 3 bases and J lost 3, with 17 bases in between. CDR3 length equals 16 residues. Germline assignment: CDR1 LNHNV and CDR2 YYDKDF (reference sequence).

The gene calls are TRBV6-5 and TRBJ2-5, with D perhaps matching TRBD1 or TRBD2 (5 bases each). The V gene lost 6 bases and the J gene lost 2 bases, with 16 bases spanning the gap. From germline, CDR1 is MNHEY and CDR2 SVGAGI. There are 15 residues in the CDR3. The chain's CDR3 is CASRPLGKGQETQYF. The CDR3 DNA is TGTGCCAGCAGACCCCTCGGGAAGGGGCAAGAGACCCAGTACTTC.

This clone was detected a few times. The CDR3, as DNA: TGTGCCAGCAGCCTAGGGACAGGGAACACTGAAGCTTTCTTT. Its translation: CASSLGTGNTEAFF. This chain uses TRBV7-9 with TRBJ1-1; 8 nucleotides match TRBD1. From germline, CDR1 is SEHNR and CDR2 FQNEAQ (reference sequence). The CDR3 sequence is 14 residues long. Trimming took 5 bases from V and 1 from J; bases not matched to a gene: 3.

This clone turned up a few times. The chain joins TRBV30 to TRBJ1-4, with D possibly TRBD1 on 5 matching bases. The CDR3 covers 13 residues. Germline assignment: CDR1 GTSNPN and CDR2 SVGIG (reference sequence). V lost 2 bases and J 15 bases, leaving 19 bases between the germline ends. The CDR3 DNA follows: TGTGCCTGGAGTCAAGGGGCACAAATGAGGTTGTTTTTT. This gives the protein CAWSQGAQMRLFF.

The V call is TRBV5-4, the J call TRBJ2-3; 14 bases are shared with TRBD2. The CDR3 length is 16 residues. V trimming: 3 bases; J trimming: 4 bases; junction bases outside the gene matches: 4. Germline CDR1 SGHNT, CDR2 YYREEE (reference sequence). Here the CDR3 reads CASSSGLAGVSDTQYF. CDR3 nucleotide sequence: TGTGCCAGCAGCTCGGGACTAGCGGGAGTGTCAGATACGCAGTATTTT.

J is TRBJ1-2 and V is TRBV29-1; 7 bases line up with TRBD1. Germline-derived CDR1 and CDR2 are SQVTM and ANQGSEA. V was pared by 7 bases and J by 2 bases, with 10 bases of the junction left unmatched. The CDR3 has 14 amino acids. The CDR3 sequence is CSGGEDRINYGYTF. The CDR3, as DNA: TGCAGCGGAGGGGAGGACAGGATAAACTATGGCTACACCTTC.

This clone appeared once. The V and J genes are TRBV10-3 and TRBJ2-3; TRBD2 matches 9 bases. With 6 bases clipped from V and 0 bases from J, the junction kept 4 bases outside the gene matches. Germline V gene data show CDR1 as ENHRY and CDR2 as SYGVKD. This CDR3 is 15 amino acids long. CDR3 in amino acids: CAIRSSGASTDTQYF. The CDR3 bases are TGTGCCATCAGATCTAGCGGGGCTAGCACAGATACGCAGTATTTT.

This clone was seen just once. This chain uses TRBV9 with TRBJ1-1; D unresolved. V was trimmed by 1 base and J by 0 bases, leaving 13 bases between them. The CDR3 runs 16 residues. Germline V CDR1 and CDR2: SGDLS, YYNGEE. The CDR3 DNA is TGTGCCAGCAGCGTAACCCCCTCCTCAATGAACACTGAAGCTTTCTTT. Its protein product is CASSVTPSSMNTEAFF.

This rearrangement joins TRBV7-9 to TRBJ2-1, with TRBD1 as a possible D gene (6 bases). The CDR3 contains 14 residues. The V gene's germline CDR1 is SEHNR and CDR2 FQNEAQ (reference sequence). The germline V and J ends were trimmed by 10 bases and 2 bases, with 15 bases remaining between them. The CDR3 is CATTPGQAYNEQFF. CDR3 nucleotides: TGTGCCACTACCCCGGGACAAGCCTACAATGAGCAGTTCTTC.

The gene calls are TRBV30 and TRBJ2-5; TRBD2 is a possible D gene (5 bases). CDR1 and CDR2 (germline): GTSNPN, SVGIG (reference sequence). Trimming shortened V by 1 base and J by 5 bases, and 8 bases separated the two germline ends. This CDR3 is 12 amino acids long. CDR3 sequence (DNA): TGTGCCTGGAGTGGACCGGGGGAGACCCAGTACTTC. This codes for CAWSGPGETQYF.

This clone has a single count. The CDR3 sequence: CASSGETQYF. The DNA of the CDR3 is TGTGCCAGCAGCGGAGAGACCCAGTACTTC. The V gene is TRBV9, the J gene TRBJ2-5; D not certain. V shed 3 bases and J shed 4 bases, with 1 base lying between them. From germline, CDR1 is SGDLS and CDR2 YYNGEE. This CDR3 region has 10 residues.

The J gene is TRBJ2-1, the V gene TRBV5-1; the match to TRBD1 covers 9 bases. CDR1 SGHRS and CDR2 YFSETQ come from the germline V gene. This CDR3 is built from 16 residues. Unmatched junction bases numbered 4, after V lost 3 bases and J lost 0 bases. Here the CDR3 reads CASSSGTGNSYNEQFF. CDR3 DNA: TGCGCCAGCAGCTCCGGGACAGGGAACTCCTACAATGAGCAGTTCTTC.

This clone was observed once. CDR3 nucleotides: TGTGCCAGCAGCAGTGCTAGCGGGCGATTCTCCTACGAGCAGTACTTC. It yields the protein CASSSASGRFSYEQYF. This sequence joins TRBV28 and TRBJ2-5; TRBD2 aligns across 8 bases. The end of the DNA aligns better with TRBJ2-7, so the J call may be wrong. The CDR3 sequence is 16 residues long. Germline V gene sequence: CDR1 MDHEN, CDR2 SYDVKM.

The CDR3 here is CASSPGTGGYNEQFF. CDR3 DNA sequence: TGTGCCAGCAGCCCGGGGACAGGGGGTTACAATGAGCAGTTCTTC. This chain connects TRBV7-3 to TRBJ2-1; 11 nucleotides match TRBD1. Germline V gene data show CDR1 as SGHTA and CDR2 as FQGTGA. This CDR3 region has 15 residues. J gave up 4 bases and V 5 bases, and 4 bases lay outside the gene matches.

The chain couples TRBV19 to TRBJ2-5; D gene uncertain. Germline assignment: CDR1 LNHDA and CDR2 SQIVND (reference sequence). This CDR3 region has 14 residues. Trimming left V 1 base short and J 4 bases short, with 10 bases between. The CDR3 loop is CASSIGLDSETQYF. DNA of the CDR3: TGTGCCAGTAGTATAGGGCTAGATTCAGAGACCCAGTACTTC.

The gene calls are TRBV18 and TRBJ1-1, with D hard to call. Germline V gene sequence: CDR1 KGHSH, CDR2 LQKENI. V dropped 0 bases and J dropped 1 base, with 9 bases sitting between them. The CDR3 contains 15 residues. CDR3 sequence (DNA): TGTGCCAGCTCACCACCATCCCACCAGAACACTGAAGCTTTCTTT. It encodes CASSPPSHQNTEAFF.

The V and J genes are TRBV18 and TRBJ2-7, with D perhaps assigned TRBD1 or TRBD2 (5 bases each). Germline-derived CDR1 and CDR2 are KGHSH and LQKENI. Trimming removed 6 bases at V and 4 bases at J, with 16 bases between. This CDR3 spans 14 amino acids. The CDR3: CASSPGVGPYEQYF. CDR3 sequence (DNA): TGTGCCAGCTCTCCTGGTGTGGGACCGTACGAGCAGTACTTC.

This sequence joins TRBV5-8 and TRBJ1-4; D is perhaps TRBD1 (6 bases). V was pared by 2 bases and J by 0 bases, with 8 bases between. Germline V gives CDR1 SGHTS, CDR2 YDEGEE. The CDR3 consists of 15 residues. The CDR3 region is CASSFRGPTNEKLFF. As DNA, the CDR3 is TGTGCCAGCAGCTTTCGGGGGCCAACTAATGAAAAACTGTTTTTT. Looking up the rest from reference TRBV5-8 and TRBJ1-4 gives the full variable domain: EAGVTQSPTHLIKTRGQQATLRCSPISGHTSVYWYQQALGLGLQFLLWYDEGEERNRGNFPPRFSGRQFPNYSSELNVNALELEDSALYLCASSFRGPTNEKLFFGSGTQLSVL.

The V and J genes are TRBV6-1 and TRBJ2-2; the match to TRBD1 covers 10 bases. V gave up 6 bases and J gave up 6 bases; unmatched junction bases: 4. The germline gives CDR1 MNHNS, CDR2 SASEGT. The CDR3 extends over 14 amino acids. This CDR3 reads CASSPDRGAGELFF. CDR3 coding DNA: TGTGCCAGCAGCCCGGACAGGGGGGCCGGGGAGCTGTTTTTT.

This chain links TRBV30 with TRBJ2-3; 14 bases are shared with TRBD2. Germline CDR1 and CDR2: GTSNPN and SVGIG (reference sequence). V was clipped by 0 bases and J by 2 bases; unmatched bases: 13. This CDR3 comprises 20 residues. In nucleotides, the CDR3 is TGTGCCTGGAGTGTACGGGGAGCGACTAGCGGGAGGGCTTACACAGATACGCAGTATTTT. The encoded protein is CAWSVRGATSGRAYTDTQYF.

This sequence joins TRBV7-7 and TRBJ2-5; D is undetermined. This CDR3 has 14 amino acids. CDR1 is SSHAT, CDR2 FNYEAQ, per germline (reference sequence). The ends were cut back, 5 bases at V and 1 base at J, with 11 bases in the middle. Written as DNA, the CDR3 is TGTGCCAGCAGCCCGTTGGGCCTCCAAGAGACCCAGTACTTC. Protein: CASSPLGLQETQYF.

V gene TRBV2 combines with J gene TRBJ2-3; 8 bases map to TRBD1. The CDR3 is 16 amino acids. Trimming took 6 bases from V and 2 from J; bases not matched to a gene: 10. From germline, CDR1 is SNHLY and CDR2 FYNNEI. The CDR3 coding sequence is TGTGCCAGCAGCGTCTTCGGACAGGGCAACACAGATACGCAGTATTTT. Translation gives CASSVFGQGNTDTQYF.

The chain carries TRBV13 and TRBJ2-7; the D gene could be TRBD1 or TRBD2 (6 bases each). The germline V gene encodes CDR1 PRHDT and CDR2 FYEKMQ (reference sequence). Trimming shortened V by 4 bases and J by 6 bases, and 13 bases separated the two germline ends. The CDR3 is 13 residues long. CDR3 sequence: CASSYSGALEQYF. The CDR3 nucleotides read TGTGCCAGCAGCTATTCGGGGGCCCTCGAGCAGTACTTC.

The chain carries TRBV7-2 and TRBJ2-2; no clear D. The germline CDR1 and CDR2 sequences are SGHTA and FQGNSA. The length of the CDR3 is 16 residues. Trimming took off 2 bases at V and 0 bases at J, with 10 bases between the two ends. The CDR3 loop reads CASSLYAVTNTGELFF. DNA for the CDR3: TGTGCCAGCAGCTTATATGCAGTTACGAACACCGGGGAGCTGTTTTTT. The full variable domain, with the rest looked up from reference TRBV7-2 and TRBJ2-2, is GAGVSQSPSNKVTEKGKDVELRCDPISGHTALYWYRQSLGQGLEFLIYFQGNSAPDKSGLPSDRFSAERTGGSVSTLTIQRTQQEDSAVYLCASSLYAVTNTGELFFGEGSRLTVL.

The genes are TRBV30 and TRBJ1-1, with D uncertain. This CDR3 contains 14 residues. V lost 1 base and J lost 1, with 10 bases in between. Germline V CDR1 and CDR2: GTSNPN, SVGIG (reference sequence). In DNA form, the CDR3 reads TGTGCCTGGAGTGGAGGAACAGCGAACACTGAAGCTTTCTTT. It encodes CAWSGGTANTEAFF. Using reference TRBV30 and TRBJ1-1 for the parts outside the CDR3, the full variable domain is SQTIHQWPATLVQPVGSPLSLECTVEGTSNPNLYWYRQAAGRGLQLLFYSVGIGQISSEVPQNLSASRPQDRQFILSSKKLLLSDSGFYLCAWSGGTANTEAFFGQGTRLTVV.

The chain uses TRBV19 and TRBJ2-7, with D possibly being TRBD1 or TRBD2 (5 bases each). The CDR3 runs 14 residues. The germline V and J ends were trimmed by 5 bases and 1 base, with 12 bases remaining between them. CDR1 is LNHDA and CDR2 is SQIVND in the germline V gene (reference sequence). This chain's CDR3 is CASSSGTGSYEQYF. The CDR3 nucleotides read TGTGCCAGTAGTTCCGGGACCGGTTCCTACGAGCAGTACTTC.

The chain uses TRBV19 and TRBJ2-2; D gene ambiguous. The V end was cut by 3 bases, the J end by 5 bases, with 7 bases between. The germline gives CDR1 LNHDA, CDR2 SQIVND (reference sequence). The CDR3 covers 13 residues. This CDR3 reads CASSIQQTGELFF. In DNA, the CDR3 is TGTGCCAGTAGTATTCAACAGACCGGGGAGCTGTTTTTT.